The entry below gives a single T cell receptor (beta chain) sequence along with its context. This receptor's antigen is unknown. There are no base qualities to consult, and no much larger clone falls within one base. The data were obtained in a study of T cell responses to AZD1222 COVID-19 vaccine (dated by TCRdb to about 2021). Some background on the complete study: TCR sequencing covered fewer than 250 trial participants: 207 given two doses of AZD1222 and 26 given two doses of MenACWY control vaccine. Enrollment into the trials was organized by age into subgroups of 18-55, 56-69 and 70-plus years, and those subgroups contained about 160, 30 and 59 TCR-sequenced participants, respectively. The paper's findings and limits, for the study overall: The 56-69-year group was small, and its depth increase did not reach significance, likely because of low power. Conclusions about previously exposed vaccinees are limited because only five to seven AZD1222 recipients were SARS-CoV-2 seropositive at baseline. Reportedly, close to half of the unique spike-specific TCRs recognized epitopes lying outside the regions that are mutated in the B.1.351 and B.1.1.7 variants. Because no day 14 peak-response samples were available, the repertoires could be characterized only after the peak T cell response. CD4 TCRs associated with the vaccine covered the entire spike protein, and the dominant responses were in regions 160-218 and 743-854. A significant rise in spike-specific TCR breadth and depth was observed after two AZD1222 doses relative to day 0 and relative to MenACWY recipients. Participants were mostly white British, with more females than males. The authors suggested clonal diversity may have been underestimated.

The meaning of the sample's time point label: about 28 days (+/-7) after the second vaccine dose. AZD1222 recipients with second doses at about 4 weeks or about 12 weeks were pooled, because spike-specific TCR depth and breadth did not differ between schedules. The vaccinee samples were drawn from two UK trials, COV001 and COV002, one of which was a single-blind randomized controlled phase 2/3 trial testing AZD1222 (ChAdOx1 nCoV-19) in healthy adults. For TCRbeta chain sequencing, PBMC samples were collected from trial participants at day 0 and at day 28 after the second dose. The CDR3 regions of human TCRbeta chains were analyzed by immunosequencing. The paper's data handling went like this. Repertoire TCRs were checked for matches against a reference library of SARS-CoV-2-specific TCRs that had been generated using the MIRA antigen-specificity platform. Breadth meant the fraction of unique TCRs that were SARS-CoV-2-associated, whereas depth meant the fraction of total T cells that were SARS-CoV-2-associated. Using the MIRA data, every spike-specific TCR was mapped to the spike region that the TCR reacted to and assigned to either a CD4 or a CD8 class. Log10-transformed breadth and depth values were compared by one-way ANOVA with Sidak's multiple comparisons tests. TCRdb took this table from immuneACCESS and kept in-frame rearrangements with V and J called. Such tables lack part of the clones; where checked against another copy, unresolved V genes explain under half of the gap, and the rest is unexplained. Clonal size and the V and J genes are those of that table, whereas D and trimming came from the DNA. A total of about 130,000 clones appear in this sample, around 92% of them only once. Clones ranked in the top ten supply less than 3.5% of the sample.

The sequence derives from an adult who received the AZD1222 COVID-19 vaccine. The sample was peripheral blood, taken 28 days after the second AZD1222 dose.

The CDR3: CASSFREPEQYF. The sequence in DNA is TGTGCCAGCAGCTTTAGAGAACCAGAGCAGTACTTC. The sequence links TRBV12-3 or TRBV12-4 to TRBJ2-7, with the D segment identity uncertain. The CDR3 numbers 12 residues from cysteine through phenylalanine. Only the CDR3 part of the read is kept: 36 bases, read in frame from the first base. V was cut back by 6 bases and J by 7 bases, leaving a gap of 13 bases between them.